A selection of T cell receptor beta chains follows, all from one sample in a study of shared clonotypes between healthy human individuals. Produced via immunoSEQ multiplex PCR; TCRdb's table is partial and in-frame only. The profile shows some 500,000 clones, 90% to 96% of them singletons. The sequencing input was naive CD4+ T cells sorted from blood. The receptors derive from a woman under 40 in good health. Both conserved end residues are trimmed from each CDR3. D genes are given only for firm matches.

j_gene | v_gene | d_gene | CDR3aa
TRBJ1-1 | TRBV28 | TRBD1 | ASSSGQGAAEAF
TRBJ1-1 | TRBV7-8 | TRBD1 | ASTFRWVSGRGTNTEAF
TRBJ1-5 | TRBV10-3 | TRBD1 | AISPGQGSNQPQH
TRBJ2-1 | TRBV28 | NA | ASSSPGGPSYNEQF
TRBJ2-7 | TRBV18 | NA | ASSPGLAYEQY
TRBJ1-5 | TRBV19 | NA | ASSILGQPQH
TRBJ2-7 | TRBV15 | TRBD1 | ATTPSTGKDEQY
TRBJ2-1 | TRBV15 | NA | ATSRGGGRTYNEQF
TRBJ1-5 | TRBV6-1 | NA | ASSEGRVGLSQPQH
TRBJ1-4 | TRBV19 | NA | ATRLRQELF
TRBJ2-7 | TRBV5-1 | NA | ASSFEGLVLEQY
TRBJ2-7 | TRBV6-5 | NA | ASKRTPGPYEQY
TRBJ2-1 | TRBV28 | TRBD2 | ASSPGLAGVRGVEEQF
TRBJ1-5 | TRBV5-4 | TRBD1 | ASSYGTGNQPQH
TRBJ1-2 | TRBV5-4 | NA | ASSLDRNYGYT
TRBJ2-3 | TRBV5-1 | TRBD1 | ASSYQTGGQGTDTQY
TRBJ1-4 | TRBV28 | TRBD1 | ASSSHPGTGWGYLF
TRBJ2-1 | TRBV10-1 | NA | ASSVGQLAGYNEQF
TRBJ1-6 | TRBV11-2 | NA | ASSLRQGNNSPLH
TRBJ2-7 | TRBV11-2 | NA | ASSLLSGVGYEQY
TRBJ2-7 | TRBV10-1 | TRBD2 | ASSRLASSHEQY
TRBJ2-5 | TRBV9 | TRBD1 | ASSVANRDSQETQY
TRBJ1-1 | TRBV30 | TRBD1 | ATAGQGTEAF
TRBJ1-5 | TRBV29-1 | TRBD1 | SVGNTGDQPQH
TRBJ2-7 | TRBV7-5 | NA | VRSLGVGRPLHLVEQY
TRBJ2-7 | TRBV18 | TRBD2 | ASSPQGLAGGSIYEQY
TRBJ2-6 | TRBV5-1 | NA | ASRKLGANVLT
TRBJ2-1 | TRBV7-6 | TRBD2 | ASSFGGRDGEQF
TRBJ2-7 | TRBV5-3 | TRBD2 | ARSDKQGGSSYEQY
TRBJ2-6 | TRBV5-1 | NA | ASSFGRTAGSGANVLT
TRBJ1-3 | TRBV18 | TRBD1 | ASSPRDRGSGNTIY
TRBJ2-2 | TRBV28 | NA | ASSLRVKDTGELF
TRBJ1-2 | TRBV5-1 | NA | ASSLGPGVAVNYGYT
TRBJ1-4 | TRBV19 | NA | ASSIERGTNEKLF
TRBJ2-2 | TRBV11-2 | NA | ASSLGYRGRNTGELF
TRBJ2-5 | TRBV6-6 | TRBD2 | ASSPGLAGVPN
TRBJ2-1 | TRBV20-1 | NA | SASPANEQF
TRBJ2-7 | TRBV11-2 | NA | ASSLPGQGGP
TRBJ2-1 | TRBV2 | NA | ASSERLVTTEQF
TRBJ1-2 | TRBV28 | NA | ASSFQVSPNYGYT
TRBJ2-5 | TRBV7-8 | NA | ASSLDRGPETQY
TRBJ2-1 | TRBV4-2 | NA | ASSQDQGREQF
TRBJ2-3 | TRBV11-3 | NA | ASSLDLQNTQY
TRBJ1-4 | TRBV30 | TRBD1 | AWSDGTGSEKLF
TRBJ2-7 | TRBV6-1 | NA | ASSERGLGRAEQY
TRBJ1-1 | TRBV7-6 | TRBD1 | ASSLVIQGGTEAF
TRBJ1-5 | TRBV10-2 | NA | ASNSHRGNQPQH
TRBJ2-2 | TRBV5-1 | NA | ASSQGTDNTGELF